Listed below are T cell receptor beta chains from one sample, sequenced in a study of CD8 T cells in ankylosing spondylitis. TCRdb processed the 5' RACE reads anew with MiXCR; each CDR3 protein has one entry. In the table there are more than 650,000 distinct CDR3 sequences, 10% to 15% of which are singletons. The specimen sequenced was blood, either unsorted or a sorted T cell fraction (not recorded which). The source is a male donor with ankylosing spondylitis. CDR3s include the opening cysteine and the closing phenylalanine or tryptophan. The D gene is left open where the match is weak. Part of the rows lack a size; the others show once, few, many or a class for expanded clones.

few | TRBJ2-1 | TRBV10-3 | NA | CAISRGGERSYNEQFF | TGTGCCATCAGTAGAGGGGGAGAGAGAAGCTACAATGAGCAGTTCTTC
few | TRBJ2-1 | TRBV9 | TRBD1 | CASSLTGENYNEQFF | TGTGCCAGCAGCCTGACAGGGGAAAACTACAATGAGCAGTTCTTC
NA | TRBJ1-4 | TRBV5-1 | NA | CASSLGDILYGEKLFF | TGCGCCAGCAGCTTGGGCGACATCCTATACGGCGAAAAACTGTTTTTT
NA | TRBJ1-6 | TRBV25-1 | NA | CASSARDWYNSPLHF | TGTGCCAGCAGTGCCCGGGATTGGTATAATTCACCCCTCCACTTT
NA | TRBJ2-2 | TRBV7-3 | TRBD1 | CASSFGTGKLFF | TGTGCCAGCAGCTTCGGGACAGGGAAGCTGTTTTTT
many | TRBJ2-5 | TRBV20-1 | NA | CSASYNQQETQYF | TGCAGTGCTAGTTACAACCAACAAGAGACCCAGTACTTC
many | TRBJ2-7 | TRBV29-1 | TRBD1 | CSGLRGPGNEQYF | TGCAGCGGCCTCAGGGGGCCGGGGAACGAGCAGTACTTC
many | TRBJ1-5 | TRBV5-1 | NA | CASSSGRTYQPQHF | TGCGCCAGCAGCTCCGGGAGGACGTATCAGCCCCAGCATTTT
many | TRBJ2-3 | TRBV20-1 | TRBD2 | CSVSGVSTDTQYF | TGCAGTGTGAGCGGGGTCAGCACAGATACGCAGTATTTT
few | TRBJ1-5 | TRBV6-2/TRBV6-3 | NA | CATGRPQHF | TGTGCCACCGGCAGGCCCCAGCATTTT
few | TRBJ1-6 | TRBV28 | NA | CATSVYNSPLHF | TGTGCCACCAGCGTCTATAATTCACCCCTCCACTTT
few | TRBJ1-6 | TRBV12-3/TRBV12-4 | NA | CASTFGGPNSPLHF | TGTGCCAGCACCTTCGGGGGGCCTAATTCACCCCTCCACTTT
NA | TRBJ1-2 | TRBV7-2 | NA | CASSLADGAYYGYTF | TGTGCCAGCAGCTTAGCCGACGGAGCCTACTATGGCTACACCTTC
NA | TRBJ1-4 | TRBV4-2 | NA | CASSPGIREEDEKLFF | TGTGCCAGCAGCCCTGGGATCAGGGAGGAGGATGAAAAACTGTTTTTT
NA | TRBJ1-5 | TRBV27 | NA | CASRYTGSQPQHF | TGTGCCAGCAGATATACAGGGTCTCAGCCCCAGCATTTT
NA | TRBJ1-2 | TRBV28 | TRBD1 | CASSLEGAISGYTF | TGTGCCAGCAGTTTGGAGGGGGCAATAAGTGGCTACACCTTC
few | TRBJ1-2 | TRBV19 | NA | CASSAVSYYGYTF | TGTGCCAGTAGTGCGGTATCTTACTATGGCTACACCTTC